The present TCR beta chain was sequenced within a study of T cell repertoires in cytomegalovirus infection (dated by TCRdb to the late 2010s). For the wider study: Donor HLA type was relevant to the analysis, because carriage of CMV infection together with the matching HLA type was indicated by public TCR beta signatures.

What the work shows at the level of the full study, not this receptor alone: In both this cohort and an independent roughly 350-donor cohort, the cumulative frequency of public TCR beta family members distinguished carriers of CMV infection plus the relevant HLA type. In the ex vivo response, HLA-C-restricted CMV-specific TCR beta clonotypes were dominant, and in two of eight donors the single most frequent clonotype came from this HLA-C-restricted group.

The germline V gene gives CDR1 as SGHTA and CDR2 as FQGNSA. The V end gives up 2 bases and the J end 4 bases, leaving 2 bases in the junction not matched to a gene. The CDR3, cysteine through phenylalanine, is 15 amino acids long. The only DNA kept is the CDR3, 45 bases in frame from the first base. Data came from an Illumina HiSeq 1500. TCRdb itself trimmed the public reads at Q25 with fastp, ran MiXCR and retained productive beta chains. Identical CDR3 protein sequences are pooled into one entry, listed with their most common genes and DNA. The sample contains fewer than 200,000 distinct CDR3 sequences, approximately 15% of them found a single time. More than 20% of the sample comes from the top ten. This clonotype occurred many times. What antigen it recognizes has not been identified. Qualities for individual bases were not recorded, and no much larger clone is one base off.

This receptor chain uses TRBV7-2 and TRBJ1-1, and 12 junctional nucleotides match TRBD1. The receptor's source is a human donor in good health (CMV status not recorded). Some clones in this sample may be carry-over from other donors' samples. Sequences were obtained from PBMCs. CDR3 sequence: CASSLMGQGATEAFF. The nucleotide sequence reads TGTGCCAGCAGCTTAATGGGACAGGGGGCCACTGAAGCTTTCTTT.